Below, one T cell receptor (beta chain) is given with its context. V lost 4 bases and J 5 bases, leaving 8 bases between the germline ends. Looked up from germline, CDR1 is SQVTM and CDR2 is ANQGSEA. The CDR3 loop spans 12 amino acids. The data were obtained in a study of T cell changes during pregnancy in multiple sclerosis. Clones were sequenced by immunoSEQ multiplex PCR, and TCRdb holds only the in-frame ones, with some missing. The sample lists 43,000 or so clones; about nine tenths were seen once. The sample consisted of PBMCs (not recorded whether the cells were cultured). The sequence came from a female donor with multiple sclerosis, enrolled in a pregnancy study. The chain has TRBV29-1 and TRBJ1-4; D not certain. This CDR3 reads CSVGVWNEKLFF. Here the CDR3 DNA reads TGCAGCGTTGGGGTTTGGAATGAAAAACTGTTTTTT.